This T cell receptor beta chain was recovered during a study of blood T cell repertoires in COVID-19. Trimming left V 0 bases short and J 1 base short, with 12 bases between. The CDR3 length is 16 residues. Germline assignment: CDR1 SGHNT and CDR2 YENEEA. The sample holds a few counts of this clone. The method was immunoSEQ multiplex PCR; TCRdb's version includes in-frame clones alone and lacks a portion of them. The sample records roughly 200,000 clones, around nine tenths being singletons. Sequenced sample: peripheral blood. The sequence derives from a middle-aged man with active or convalescent COVID-19. The chain couples TRBV11-3 to TRBJ1-1; no definite D call. DNA for the CDR3: TGTGCCAGCAGCTTAGATAGCTGGGTCGGGAACACTGAAGCTTTCTTT. This translates into CASSLDSWVGNTEAFF.